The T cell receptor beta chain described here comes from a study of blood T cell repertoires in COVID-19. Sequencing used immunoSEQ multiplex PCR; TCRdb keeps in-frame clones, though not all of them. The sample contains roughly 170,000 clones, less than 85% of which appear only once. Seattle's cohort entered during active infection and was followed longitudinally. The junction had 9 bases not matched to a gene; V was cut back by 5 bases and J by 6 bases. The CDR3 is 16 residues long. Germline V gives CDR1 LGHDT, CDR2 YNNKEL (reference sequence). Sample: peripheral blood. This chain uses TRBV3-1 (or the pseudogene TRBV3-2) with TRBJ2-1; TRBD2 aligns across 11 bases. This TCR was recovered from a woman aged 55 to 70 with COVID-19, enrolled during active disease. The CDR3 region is CASSKRASGGSNEQFF. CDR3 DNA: TGTGCCAGCAGCAAAAGAGCTAGCGGGGGGAGCAATGAGCAGTTCTTC.